The clone carrying this TCR beta chain was seen more than once but under ten times. This entry belongs to a study of Siglec-9 on CD8 T cells in melanoma. V gave up 2 bases and J gave up 6 bases, with 13 bases separating them. This CDR3 has 13 residues. Germline CDR1 reads GTSNPN; CDR2 reads SVGIG (reference sequence). Repertoires were generated with immunoSEQ multiplex PCR, while TCRdb's copy carries only in-frame clones and drops some. This table has 30,000 to 45,000 clones, about 80% appearing once. The specimen was Siglec-9- CD8+ T cells sorted from blood. The clonotype originates from a human donor in good health. The chain links TRBV30 to TRBJ1-1, with D perhaps TRBD1 (6 bases). CDR3 in amino acids: CAWSFLQGPEAFF. The CDR3 DNA reads as TGTGCCTGGAGTTTTCTCCAGGGGCCTGAAGCTTTCTTT.